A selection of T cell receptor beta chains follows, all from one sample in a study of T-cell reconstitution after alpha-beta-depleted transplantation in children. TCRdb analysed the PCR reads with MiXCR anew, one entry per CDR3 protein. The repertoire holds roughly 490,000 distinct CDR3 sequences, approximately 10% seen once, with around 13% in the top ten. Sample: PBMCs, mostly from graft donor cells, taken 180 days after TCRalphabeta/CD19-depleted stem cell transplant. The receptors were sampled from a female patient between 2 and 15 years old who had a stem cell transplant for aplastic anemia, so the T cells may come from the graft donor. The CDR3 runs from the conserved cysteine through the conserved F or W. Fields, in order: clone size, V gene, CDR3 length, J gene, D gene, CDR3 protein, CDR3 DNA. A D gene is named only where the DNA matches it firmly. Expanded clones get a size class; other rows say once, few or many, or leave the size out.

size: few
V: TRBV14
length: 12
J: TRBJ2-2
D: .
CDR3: CASSQFGGELFF
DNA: TGTGCCAGCAGCCAATTTGGCGGGGAGCTGTTTTTT

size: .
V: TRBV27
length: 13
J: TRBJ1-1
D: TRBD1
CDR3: CATRGQGGTEAFF
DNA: TGTGCCACCCGAGGGCAGGGGGGCACTGAAGCTTTCTTT

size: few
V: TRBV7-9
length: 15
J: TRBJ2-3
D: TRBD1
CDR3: CASTTWTGSTDTQYF
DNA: TGTGCCAGCACCACTTGGACAGGGAGCACAGATACGCAGTATTTT

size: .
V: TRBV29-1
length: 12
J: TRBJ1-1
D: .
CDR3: CSAPGGGSWAFF
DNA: TGCAGCGCCCCGGGGGGGGGAAGTTGGGCTTTCTTT

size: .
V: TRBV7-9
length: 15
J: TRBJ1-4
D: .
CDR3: CASSDPRGSDRLLFF
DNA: TGTGCCAGCAGCGACCCCCGGGGAAGTGATAGGTTACTGTTTTTT

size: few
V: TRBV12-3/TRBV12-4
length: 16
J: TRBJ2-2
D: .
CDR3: CASSLSDRINTGELFF
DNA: TGTGCCAGCAGTTTATCCGACAGGATTAACACCGGGGAGCTGTTTTTT

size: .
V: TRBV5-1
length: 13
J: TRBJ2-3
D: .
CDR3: CASTRTAADTQYF
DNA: TGCGCCAGCACAAGGACAGCCGCAGATACGCAGTATTTT

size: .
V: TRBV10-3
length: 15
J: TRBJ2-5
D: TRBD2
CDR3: CAISERGTREETQYF
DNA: TGTGCCATCAGTGAGCGGGGGACTAGGGAAGAGACCCAGTACTTC

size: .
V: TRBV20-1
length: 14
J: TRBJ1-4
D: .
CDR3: CSARDIATNEKLFF
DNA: TGCAGTGCTAGGGACATTGCAACTAATGAAAAACTGTTTTTT

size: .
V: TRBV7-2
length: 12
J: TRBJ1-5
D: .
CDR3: CASSLGDRPQHF
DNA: TGTGCCAGCAGCTTAGGTGATCGGCCCCAGCATTTT

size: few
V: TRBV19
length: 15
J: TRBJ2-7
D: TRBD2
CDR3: CASSTSGGRLNEQYF
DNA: TGTGCCAGTAGTACCTCCGGCGGGAGGTTGAACGAGCAGTACTTC

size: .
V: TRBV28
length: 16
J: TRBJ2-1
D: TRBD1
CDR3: CASSFLDREFYNEQFF
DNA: TGTGCCAGCTCCTTCCTCGACAGGGAATTCTACAATGAGCAGTTCTTC

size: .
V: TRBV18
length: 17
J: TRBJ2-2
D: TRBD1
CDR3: CASSRDRGREDPGELFF
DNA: TGTGCCAGCTCACGAGACAGGGGGCGCGAAGATCCCGGGGAGCTGTTTTTT

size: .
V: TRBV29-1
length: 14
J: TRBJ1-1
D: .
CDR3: CSVVPTGPNTEAFF
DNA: TGCAGCGTTGTACCAACAGGGCCTAACACTGAAGCTTTCTTT

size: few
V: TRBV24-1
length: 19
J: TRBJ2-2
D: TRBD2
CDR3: CATSVGTSGMSLLTGELFF
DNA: TGTGCCACCAGTGTAGGGACTAGCGGGATGAGCCTCTTGACCGGGGAGCTGTTTTTT

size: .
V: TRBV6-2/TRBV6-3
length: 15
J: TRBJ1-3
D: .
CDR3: CASRPAAISGNTIYF
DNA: TGTGCCAGCAGGCCGGCGGCGATCTCTGGAAACACCATATATTTT

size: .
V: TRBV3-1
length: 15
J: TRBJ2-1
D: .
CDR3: CASSQEVTSFNEQFF
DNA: TGTGCCAGCAGCCAAGAAGTCACTAGCTTCAATGAGCAGTTCTTC

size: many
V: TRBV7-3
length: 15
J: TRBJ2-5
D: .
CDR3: CASSLGGGSQETQYF
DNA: TGTGCCAGCAGCTTAGGAGGAGGGAGCCAAGAGACCCAGTACTTC

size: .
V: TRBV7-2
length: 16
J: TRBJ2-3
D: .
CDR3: CASSRFWGSSTDTQYF
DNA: TGTGCCAGCAGCCGATTCTGGGGGTCTAGCACAGATACGCAGTATTTT

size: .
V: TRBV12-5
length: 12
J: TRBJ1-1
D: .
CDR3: CASSFFPAVAFF
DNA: TGTGCTAGTTCCTTCTTTCCGGCTGTAGCTTTCTTT

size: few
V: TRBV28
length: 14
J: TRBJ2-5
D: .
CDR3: CASNIRGVGETQYF
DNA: TGTGCCAGCAATATAAGGGGTGTAGGAGAGACCCAGTACTTC

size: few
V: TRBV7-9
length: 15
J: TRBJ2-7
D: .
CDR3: CASSRDGTGSSEQYF
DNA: TGTGCCAGCAGCCGCGACGGTACAGGGTCGAGTGAGCAGTACTTC

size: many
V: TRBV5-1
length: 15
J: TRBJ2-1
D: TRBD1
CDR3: CASSPWGQGSVEQFF
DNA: TGCGCCAGCAGCCCCTGGGGACAGGGGAGTGTTGAGCAGTTCTTC

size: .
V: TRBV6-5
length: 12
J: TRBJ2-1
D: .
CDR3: CASTSPGNEQFF
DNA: TGTGCCAGCACTTCCCCAGGGAATGAGCAGTTCTTC

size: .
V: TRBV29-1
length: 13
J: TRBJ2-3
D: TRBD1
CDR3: CSSRDRSTDTQYF
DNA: TGCAGCTCCCGGGACAGGAGCACAGATACGCAGTATTTT

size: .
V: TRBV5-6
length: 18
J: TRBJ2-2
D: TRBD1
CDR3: CASSRGTGVFSRVGELFF
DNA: TGTGCCAGCAGCCGGGGGACAGGGGTTTTCTCCAGGGTCGGGGAGCTGTTTTTT

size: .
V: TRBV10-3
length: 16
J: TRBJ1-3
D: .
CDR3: CAISRGGADSGNTIYF
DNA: TGTGCCATCAGCCGTGGGGGGGCTGACTCTGGAAACACCATATATTTT

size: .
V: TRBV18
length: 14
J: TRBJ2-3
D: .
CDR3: CASSPHRETDTQYF
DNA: TGTGCCAGCTCACCCCACAGGGAAACAGATACGCAGTATTTT

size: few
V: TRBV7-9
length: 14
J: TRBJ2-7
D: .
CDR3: CASSSAGQLYEQYF
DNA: TGTGCCAGCAGCTCGGCCGGACAGTTGTACGAGCAGTACTTC

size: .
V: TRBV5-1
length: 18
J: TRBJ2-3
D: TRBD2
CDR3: CASSPAGTSGTRIDTQYF
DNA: TGCGCCAGCAGCCCGGCGGGGACTAGCGGGACAAGGATAGATACGCAGTATTTT

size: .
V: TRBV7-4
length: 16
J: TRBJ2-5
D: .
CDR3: CASSLWRPQGFETQYF
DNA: TGTGCCAGCAGCTTGTGGAGACCTCAGGGATTCGAGACCCAGTACTTC

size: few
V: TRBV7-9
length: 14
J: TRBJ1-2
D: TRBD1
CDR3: CASNPGQENYGYTF
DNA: TGTGCCAGCAACCCGGGACAGGAAAACTATGGCTACACCTTC

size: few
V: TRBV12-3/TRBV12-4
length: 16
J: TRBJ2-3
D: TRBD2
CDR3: CASSLRPSGRTDTQYF
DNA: TGTGCCAGCAGTTTAAGGCCTAGCGGACGCACAGATACGCAGTATTTT

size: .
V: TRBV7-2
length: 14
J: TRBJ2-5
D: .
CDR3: CASSLAVADGTQYF
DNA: TGTGCCAGCAGCTTAGCGGTTGCGGATGGGACCCAGTACTTC

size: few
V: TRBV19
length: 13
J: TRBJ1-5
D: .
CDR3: CASSMDSHQPQHF
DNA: TGTGCCAGTAGTATGGACAGTCATCAGCCCCAGCATTTT

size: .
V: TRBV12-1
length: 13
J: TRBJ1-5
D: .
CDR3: CASSFGPDQPQHF
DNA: TGTGCCAGCAGCTTTGGGCCCGACCAGCCCCAGCATTTT

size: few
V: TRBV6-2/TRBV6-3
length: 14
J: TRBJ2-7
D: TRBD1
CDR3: CASSHRDRGWEQYF
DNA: TGTGCCAGCAGTCACCGGGACAGGGGTTGGGAGCAGTACTTC

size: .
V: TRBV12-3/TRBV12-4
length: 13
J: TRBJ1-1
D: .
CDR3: CASRVGGRTEAFF
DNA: TGTGCCAGCAGGGTCGGAGGAAGGACTGAAGCTTTCTTT

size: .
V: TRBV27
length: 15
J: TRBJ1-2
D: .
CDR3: CASSFSLGSPGGYTF
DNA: TGTGCCAGCAGTTTTTCCCTCGGGTCACCTGGCGGCTACACCTTC

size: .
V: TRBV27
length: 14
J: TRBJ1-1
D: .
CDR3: CASSLSGVGTEAFF
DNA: TGTGCCAGCAGTTTAAGCGGGGTGGGCACTGAAGCTTTCTTT

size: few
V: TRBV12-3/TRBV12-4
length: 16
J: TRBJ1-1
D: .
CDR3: CASSRWTEDGNTEAFF
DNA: TGTGCCAGCAGCCGTTGGACAGAGGATGGGAACACTGAAGCTTTCTTT

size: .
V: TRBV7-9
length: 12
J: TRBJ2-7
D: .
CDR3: CASTEQGSEQYF
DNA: TGTGCCAGCACCGAGCAGGGGAGCGAGCAGTACTTC

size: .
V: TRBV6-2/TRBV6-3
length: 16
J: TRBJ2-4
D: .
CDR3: CASSSPGSLAKNIQYF
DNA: TGTGCCAGCTCCTCCCCGGGGAGCCTAGCCAAAAACATTCAGTACTTC

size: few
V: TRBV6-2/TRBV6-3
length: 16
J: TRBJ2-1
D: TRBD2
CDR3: CASSYSTLAAYNEQFF
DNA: TGTGCCAGCAGTTACTCGACACTAGCGGCCTACAATGAGCAGTTCTTC

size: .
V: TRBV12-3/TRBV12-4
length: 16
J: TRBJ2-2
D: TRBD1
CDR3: CASNSPRGLYTGELFF
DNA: TGTGCCAGCAACTCCCCCAGGGGGCTTTACACCGGGGAGCTGTTTTTT

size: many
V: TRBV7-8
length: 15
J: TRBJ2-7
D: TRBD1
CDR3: CASSPRTGSSYEQYF
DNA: TGTGCCAGCAGCCCCCGGACAGGCAGCTCCTACGAGCAGTACTTC

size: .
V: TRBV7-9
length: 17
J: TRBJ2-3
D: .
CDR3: CASSFGPTDSSTDTQYF
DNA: TGTGCCAGCAGCTTTGGGCCGACAGACTCTAGCACAGATACGCAGTATTTT